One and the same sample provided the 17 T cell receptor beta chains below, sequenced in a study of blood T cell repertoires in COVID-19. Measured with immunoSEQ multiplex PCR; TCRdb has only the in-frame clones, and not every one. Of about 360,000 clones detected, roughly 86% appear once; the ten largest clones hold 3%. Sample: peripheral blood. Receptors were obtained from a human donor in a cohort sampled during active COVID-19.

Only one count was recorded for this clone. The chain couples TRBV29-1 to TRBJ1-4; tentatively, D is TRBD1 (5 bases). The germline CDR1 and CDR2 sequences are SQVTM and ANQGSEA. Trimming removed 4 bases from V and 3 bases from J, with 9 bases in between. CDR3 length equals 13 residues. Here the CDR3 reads CSVAGMANEKLFF. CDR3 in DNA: TGCAGCGTTGCAGGGATGGCTAATGAAAAACTGTTTTTT.

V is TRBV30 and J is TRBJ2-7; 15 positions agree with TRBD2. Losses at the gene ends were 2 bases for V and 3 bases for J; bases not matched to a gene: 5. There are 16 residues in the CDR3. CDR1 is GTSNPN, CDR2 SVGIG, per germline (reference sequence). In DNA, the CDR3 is TGTGCCTGGAGTCGGACTAGCGGGGGGGCGTTCTACGAGCAGTACTTC. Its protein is CAWSRTSGGAFYEQYF.

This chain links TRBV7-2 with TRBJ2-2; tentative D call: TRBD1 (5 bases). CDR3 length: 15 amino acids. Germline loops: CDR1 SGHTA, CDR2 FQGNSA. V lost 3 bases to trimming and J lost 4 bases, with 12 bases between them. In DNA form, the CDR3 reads TGTGCCAGCAGCTTGGACACCCAATCCACCGGGGAGCTGTTTTTT. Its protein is CASSLDTQSTGELFF.

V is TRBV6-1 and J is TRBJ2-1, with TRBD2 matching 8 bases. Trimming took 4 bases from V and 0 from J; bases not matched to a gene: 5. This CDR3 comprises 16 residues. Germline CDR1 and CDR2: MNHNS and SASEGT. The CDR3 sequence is CASSVAGGSSYNEQFF. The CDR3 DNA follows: TGTGCCAGCAGTGTCGCGGGGGGCAGCTCCTACAATGAGCAGTTCTTC.

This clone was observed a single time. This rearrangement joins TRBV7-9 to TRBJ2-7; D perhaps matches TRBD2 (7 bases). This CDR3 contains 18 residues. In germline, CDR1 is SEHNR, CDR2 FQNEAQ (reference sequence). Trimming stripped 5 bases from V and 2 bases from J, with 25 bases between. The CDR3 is CASSTIKEGGLYPYEQYF. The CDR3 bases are TGTGCCAGCAGCACCATAAAGGAGGGGGGACTATACCCCTACGAGCAGTACTTC.

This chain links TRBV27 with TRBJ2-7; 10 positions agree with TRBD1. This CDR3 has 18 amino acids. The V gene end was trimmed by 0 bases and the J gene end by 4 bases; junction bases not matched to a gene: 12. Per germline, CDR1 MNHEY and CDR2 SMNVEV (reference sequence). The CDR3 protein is CASSLSGTGAGVMYEQYF. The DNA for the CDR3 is TGTGCCAGCAGTTTATCAGGGACAGGGGCCGGGGTAATGTACGAGCAGTACTTC.

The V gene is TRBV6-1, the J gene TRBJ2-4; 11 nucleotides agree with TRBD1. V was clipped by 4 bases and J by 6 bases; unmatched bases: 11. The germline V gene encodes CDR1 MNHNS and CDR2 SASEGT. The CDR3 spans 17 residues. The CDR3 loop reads CASSVPLWTGGSNIQYF. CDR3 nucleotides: TGTGCCAGCAGTGTGCCCTTGTGGACAGGGGGCTCAAACATTCAGTACTTC.

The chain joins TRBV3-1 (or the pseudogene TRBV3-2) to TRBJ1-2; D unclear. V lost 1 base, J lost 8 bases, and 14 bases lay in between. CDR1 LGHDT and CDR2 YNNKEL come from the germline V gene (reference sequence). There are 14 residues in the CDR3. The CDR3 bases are TGTGCCAGCAGCCAAGCAGACATATCATCAGGCTACACCTTC. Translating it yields CASSQADISSGYTF.

The CDR3 region has the DNA TGTGCCAGCAGTTTGGGAGTATACAATGAGCAGTTCTTC. This encodes CASSLGVYNEQFF. This chain links TRBV28 with TRBJ2-1, with D possibly matching TRBD2 (5 bases). In germline, CDR1 is MDHEN, CDR2 SYDVKM. The CDR3 loop spans 13 amino acids. V dropped 3 bases and J dropped 4 bases, with 7 bases sitting between them.

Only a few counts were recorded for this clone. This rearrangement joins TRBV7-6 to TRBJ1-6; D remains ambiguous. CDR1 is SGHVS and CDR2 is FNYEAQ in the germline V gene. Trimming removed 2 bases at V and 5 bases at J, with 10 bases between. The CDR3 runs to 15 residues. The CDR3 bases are TGTGCCAGCAGCTTAAGCTACGGGGATAATTCACCCCTCCACTTT. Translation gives CASSLSYGDNSPLHF.

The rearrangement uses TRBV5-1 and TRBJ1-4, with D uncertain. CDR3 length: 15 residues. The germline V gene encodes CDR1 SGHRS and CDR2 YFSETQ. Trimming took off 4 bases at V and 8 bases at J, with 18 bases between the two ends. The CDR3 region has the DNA TGCGCCAGCAGCCACCCGGATGACGGGAGAGAAAAACTGTTTTTT. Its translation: CASSHPDDGREKLFF.

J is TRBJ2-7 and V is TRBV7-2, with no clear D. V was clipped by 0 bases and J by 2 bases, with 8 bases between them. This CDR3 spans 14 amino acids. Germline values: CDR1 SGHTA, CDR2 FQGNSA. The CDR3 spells CASSLAVSAYEQYF. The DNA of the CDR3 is TGTGCCAGCAGCTTAGCGGTATCAGCCTACGAGCAGTACTTC. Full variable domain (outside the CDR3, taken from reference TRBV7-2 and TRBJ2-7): GAGVSQSPSNKVTEKGKDVELRCDPISGHTALYWYRQSLGQGLEFLIYFQGNSAPDKSGLPSDRFSAERTGGSVSTLTIQRTQQEDSAVYLCASSLAVSAYEQYFGPGTRLTVT.

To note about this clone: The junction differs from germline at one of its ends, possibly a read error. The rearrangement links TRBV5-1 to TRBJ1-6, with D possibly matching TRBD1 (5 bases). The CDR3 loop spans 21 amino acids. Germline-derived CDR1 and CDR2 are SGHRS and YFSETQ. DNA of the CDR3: TGCGCCAGCAGCTTTTCTCAGGGTGTATCCCCCATATTCTCCTATAATTCACCCCCCCACTTT. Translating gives CASSFSQGVSPIFSYNSPPHF.

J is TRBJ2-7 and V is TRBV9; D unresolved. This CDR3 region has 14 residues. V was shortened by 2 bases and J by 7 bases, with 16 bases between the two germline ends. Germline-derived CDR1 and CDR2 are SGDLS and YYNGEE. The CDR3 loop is CASSVTTDTTEQYF. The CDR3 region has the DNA TGTGCCAGCAGCGTGACCACAGATACGACAGAGCAGTACTTC.

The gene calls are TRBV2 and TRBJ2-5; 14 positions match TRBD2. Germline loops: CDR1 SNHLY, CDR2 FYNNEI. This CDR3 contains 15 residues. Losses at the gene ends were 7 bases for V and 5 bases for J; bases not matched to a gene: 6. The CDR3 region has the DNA TGTGCCAGCAAGAGGACTAGCGGGGGGCTCGAGACCCAGTACTTC. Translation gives CASKRTSGGLETQYF. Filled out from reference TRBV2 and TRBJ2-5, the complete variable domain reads EPEVTQTPSHQVTQMGQEVILRCVPISNHLYFYWYRQILGQKVEFLVSFYNNEISEKSEIFDDQFSVERPDGSNFTLKIRSTKLEDSAMYFCASKRTSGGLETQYFGPGTRLLVL.

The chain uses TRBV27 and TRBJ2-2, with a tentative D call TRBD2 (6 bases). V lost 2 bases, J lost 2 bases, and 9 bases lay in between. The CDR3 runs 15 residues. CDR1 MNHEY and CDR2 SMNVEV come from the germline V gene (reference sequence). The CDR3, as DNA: TGTGCCAGCAGTTTAGCGGGGTACAACACCGGGGAGCTGTTTTTT. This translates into CASSLAGYNTGELFF.

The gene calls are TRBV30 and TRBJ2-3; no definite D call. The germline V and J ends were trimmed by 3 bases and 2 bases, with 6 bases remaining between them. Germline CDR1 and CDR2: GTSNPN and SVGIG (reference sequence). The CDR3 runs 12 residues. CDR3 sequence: CAWRESTDTQYF. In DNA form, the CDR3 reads TGTGCCTGGAGGGAGTCCACAGATACGCAGTATTTT.